This T cell receptor (beta chain) was identified during a study of cytomegalovirus exposure and HLA in healthy donors. Study-level findings and limits: Sequencing depth across donors, presence/absence analyses assumed, was roughly uniform.

Note on this clone: What it binds is unknown. Germline is not matched at one junction end, which may reflect a read error.

In the PCR, 60 Vbeta and 13 Jbeta primers were used. TCRdb's table, derived via immunoSEQ multiplex PCR, lists solely in-frame clones and lacks some. The table records 100,000 to 150,000 clones, around three quarters of them present only once. Sequenced material: PBMCs. This clonotype was sampled from a woman aged 50 to 65 in good health and CMV-seronegative.

This chain's CDR3 is CSSTHGEPEAFF. The CDR3 DNA follows: TGTTCCAGCACCCACGGGGAACCTGAAGCTTTCTTT. The chain uses TRBV7-9 and TRBJ1-1; D is unclear. The CDR3 runs to 12 residues. Per the germline V gene, CDR1 is SEHNR and CDR2 is FQNEAQ (reference sequence).